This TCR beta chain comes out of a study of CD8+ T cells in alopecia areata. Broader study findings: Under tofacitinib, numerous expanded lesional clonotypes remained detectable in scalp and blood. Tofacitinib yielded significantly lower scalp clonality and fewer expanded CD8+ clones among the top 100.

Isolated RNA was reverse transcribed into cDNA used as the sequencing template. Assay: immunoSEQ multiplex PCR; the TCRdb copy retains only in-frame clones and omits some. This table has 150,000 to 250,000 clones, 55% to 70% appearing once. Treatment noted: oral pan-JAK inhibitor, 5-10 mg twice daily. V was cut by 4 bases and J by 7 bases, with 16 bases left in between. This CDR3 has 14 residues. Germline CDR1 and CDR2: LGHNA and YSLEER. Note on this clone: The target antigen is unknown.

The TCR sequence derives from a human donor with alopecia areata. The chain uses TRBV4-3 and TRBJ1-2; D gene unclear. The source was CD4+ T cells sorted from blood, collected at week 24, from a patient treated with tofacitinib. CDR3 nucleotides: TGCGCCAGCAGCCGTGTCGGGGAGGTCTCTGGCTACACCTTC. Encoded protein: CASSRVGEVSGYTF.